This TCR beta chain appears in the sequencing data of a study of T cells expressing NK-cell markers. Study-wide points: It was still unclear whether expanded NKG2C+ T cell clones were HCMV specific.

Concerning this clonotype itself: What it recognizes is unknown.

TCRdb derives one entry per CDR3 protein from the 5' RACE reads, leaving out DNA. Its clone listing holds hundreds of thousands of distinct CDR3 sequences. Specimen: blood T cells: a sorted CD56 or NKG2C T cell subset, CD4+ or CD8+ T cells, or bulk PBMC T cells (not recorded which). The source of this sequence is a man between 18 and 35 years old in good health.

CDR3 amino acids: CASSSQGTDTQYF. The V and J genes are TRBV5-1 and TRBJ2-3; without DNA, the TCRdb call of TRBD1 cannot be checked. The CDR3 is made up of 13 amino acids. Germline-derived CDR1 and CDR2 are SGHRS and YFSETQ.